Sequencing of this T cell receptor beta chain was carried out in a study of blood T cell repertoires in COVID-19 (dated by TCRdb to 2018 to 2020). Study-wide context: Collaborator samples came from the United States, Italy and Spain and covered acute and convalescent phases of COVID-19. Nearly every sample came with metadata listing a de-identified subject ID, COVID-19 status, age in years and sex. Samples came from the ongoing ImmuneRACE study (first 160 participants) plus 1,254 subjects from 6 global collaborators. Where available, HLA class I and class II types were obtained from metadata supplied by the sample provider rather than from assay-based typing. The dataset comprised deeply sampled blood TCRbeta repertoires from subjects exposed to, actively infected with, or recovered from COVID-19. The prospective study material was composed of cDNA or gDNA derived from T cells, B-cell-depleted T cells, or PBMCs. The repertoires were made available in a free public database intended to serve as a resource for research on the immune response to SARS-CoV-2.

CDR3 length: 15 amino acids, cysteine to phenylalanine. Of all the DNA, just the CDR3 is kept, 45 bases in frame from base 1. Clipping removes 2 bases from V and 10 bases from J, with 7 as the unmatched junction base count. CDR1 and CDR2 (SGHDT, YYEEEE) derive from the germline V gene. Collaborating institutions collected whole blood in K2EDTA tubes following their own protocols. For TCRbeta analysis, collaborators shipped samples in one of three forms: frozen whole blood, isolated PBMCs, or DNA extracted from either of those sample types. This clone has only a few counts. Its antigen is still unknown. Qualities for individual bases were not recorded, and no much larger clone is one base off. The full study reports these points: The amount of clinical and demographic metadata varied by source and participant and was provided uncurated.

The immunoSEQ Assay, a bias-controlled multiplex PCR, was used to amplify TCRbeta CDR3 regions from genomic DNA. The authors processed their data as follows. Nucleated cell counts per sample were estimated from amplification of reference gene primers within the assay. Sequence reads were collapsed and filtered to measure the absolute abundance of every unique TCRbeta CDR3 rearrangement. For each sample, productive Simpson clonality was calculated as the square root of Simpson's diversity index over productive rearrangements. In TCRdb, the immuneACCESS table is reduced to in-frame sequences with V and J assigned. These tables do not hold every clone; where another copy was compared, an unresolved V gene accounts for under half, and the others remain unexplained. Clone size and V and J calls were adopted from that table, with D and trimming inferred from the DNA. The sample table holds about 46,000 clones, of which approximately 86% were seen once. About 1.2% of the sample is taken by the ten largest.

The chain is assembled from TRBV5-6 and TRBJ1-6; the central 9 bases match TRBD1. Sequencing was performed on peripheral blood. The origin of this receptor is a man between 60 and 70 years old with acute or convalescent COVID-19. The sequenced DNA is TGTGCCAGCAGCTTATTAACGGACAGGGGATCACCCCTCCACTTT. Its coded protein is CASSLLTDRGSPLHF.